This is a list of T cell receptor beta chains from one sample in a study of post-analysis software for immune sequencing data. TCRdb fed the PCR reads into MiXCR, producing one record per CDR3 protein. The table shows 170,000 or so distinct CDR3 sequences, with about 32% occurring only once. Sequencing was carried out using blood. All receptors derive from a girl aged 5-17 years with multiple sclerosis. Both conserved end residues are part of each CDR3. Fields, in order: clone size, V gene, D gene, J gene, CDR3 protein, CDR3 DNA. A D gene is named only where the DNA matches it firmly. Where a row states a size, it is once, few, many or the class of an expanded clone; other rows omit it.

size: few; V: TRBV27; D: TRBD1; J: TRBJ1-1; CDR3: CASSLQGALGPTEAFF; DNA: TGTGCCAGCAGTTTACAGGGGGCGTTAGGTCCCACTGAAGCTTTCTTT
size: few; V: TRBV20-1; D: TRBD1; J: TRBJ1-5; CDR3: CSAVTGTGGPIVSQHF; DNA: TGCAGTGCTGTTACCGGGACAGGGGGCCCCATCGTATCCCAGCATTTT
size: many; V: TRBV5-1; D: TRBD1; J: TRBJ1-2; CDR3: CASRRTGDDYGYTF; DNA: TGCGCCAGCAGACGTACAGGGGATGACTATGGCTACACCTTC
size: .; V: TRBV10-3; D: .; J: TRBJ2-7; CDR3: CAISVGHPLNEQYF; DNA: TGTGCCATCAGTGTGGGACACCCTTTGAACGAGCAGTACTTC
size: .; V: TRBV5-6; D: TRBD1; J: TRBJ2-7; CDR3: CASSITQGAGVGIYEQYF; DNA: TGTGCCAGCAGCATCACCCAGGGGGCTGGGGTGGGGATTTACGAGCAGTACTTC
size: .; V: TRBV7-2; D: .; J: TRBJ1-6; CDR3: CASSFFRSPLHF; DNA: TGTGCCAGCAGCTTTTTTCGCTCACCCCTCCACTTT
size: .; V: TRBV6-1; D: .; J: TRBJ2-7; CDR3: CASSGQQGRSSYEQYF; DNA: TGTGCCAGCAGTGGACAACAGGGAAGGAGCTCCTACGAGCAGTACTTC
size: few; V: TRBV12-3/TRBV12-4; D: TRBD2; J: TRBJ2-7; CDR3: CASSNFLAGGGSSYEQYF; DNA: TGTGCCAGCAGTAACTTCCTAGCGGGAGGAGGGAGCTCCTACGAGCAGTACTTC
size: many; V: TRBV12-3/TRBV12-4; D: .; J: TRBJ2-4; CDR3: CASSLALPALNIQYF; DNA: TGTGCCAGCAGTTTAGCTCTCCCGGCCTTAAACATTCAGTACTTC
size: .; V: TRBV9; D: .; J: TRBJ1-1; CDR3: CASSVEAAYTEAFF; DNA: TGTGCCAGCAGCGTAGAGGCGGCGTACACTGAAGCTTTCTTT
size: few; V: TRBV7-2; D: .; J: TRBJ1-3; CDR3: CASSLDGSSGNTIYF; DNA: TGTGCCAGCAGCTTGGACGGAAGCTCTGGAAACACCATATATTTT
size: .; V: TRBV12-3/TRBV12-4; D: .; J: TRBJ2-5; CDR3: CASSVLATGAGETQYF; DNA: TGTGCCAGCAGTGTCCTAGCGACTGGGGCGGGAGAGACCCAGTACTTC
size: .; V: TRBV7-6; D: .; J: TRBJ1-4; CDR3: CASSARQDEKLFF; DNA: TGTGCCAGCAGCGCCCGACAGGATGAAAAACTGTTTTTT
size: few; V: TRBV28; D: .; J: TRBJ2-7; CDR3: CASSLMAAGHEQYF; DNA: TGTGCCAGCAGTTTAATGGCGGCGGGCCACGAGCAGTACTTC
size: many; V: TRBV5-1; D: TRBD2; J: TRBJ2-1; CDR3: CASSLGSGPYNEQFF; DNA: TGCGCCAGCAGCTTGGGTAGCGGGCCTTACAATGAGCAGTTCTTC
size: many; V: TRBV7-2; D: .; J: TRBJ2-7; CDR3: CASRSGVYEQYF; DNA: TGTGCCAGCAGGTCAGGGGTGTACGAGCAGTACTTC
size: few; V: TRBV11-2; D: .; J: TRBJ2-2; CDR3: CASSLGAANTGELFF; DNA: TGTGCCAGCAGCTTGGGGGCGGCGAACACCGGGGAGCTGTTTTTT
size: many; V: TRBV4-1; D: TRBD2; J: TRBJ2-3; CDR3: CASSQGRVGLTLGTDTQYF; DNA: TGCGCCAGCAGCCAAGGCAGAGTGGGACTAACCCTAGGCACAGATACGCAGTATTTT
size: many; V: TRBV5-1; D: .; J: TRBJ2-7; CDR3: CASSWGHEQYF; DNA: TGCGCCAGCAGCTGGGGCCACGAGCAGTACTTC